Presented here are 15 T cell receptor beta chains from one specimen sequenced in a study of shared clonotypes between healthy human individuals. Data came from immunoSEQ multiplex PCR; TCRdb stores just in-frame clones and leaves some out. The sample yields about 2.3 million clones, just over 90% seen once. The sequenced sample was naive CD4+ T cells from PBMCs. Regarding subset: CD45RA+ positively selected. Every receptor here comes from a man aged 18 to 30 in good health. Some clones in this sample may be carry-over from other donors' samples.

This chain uses TRBV18 with TRBJ2-3; D unclear. Germline assignment: CDR1 KGHSH and CDR2 LQKENI. The length of the CDR3 is 16 residues. Deletions cut 4 bases from V and 2 bases from J, with 16 bases between. The CDR3 DNA reads as TGTGCCAGCTCACTAGATTGGGCAGGAGCCACAGATACGCAGTATTTT. Translated: CASSLDWAGATDTQYF.

This clone was recorded only once. The rearrangement joins TRBV27 to TRBJ1-5; no clear D gene. The CDR3 is made up of 17 amino acids. Trimming took 0 bases from V and 2 from J, leaving 14 bases between them. The germline gives CDR1 MNHEY, CDR2 SMNVEV (reference sequence). DNA for the CDR3: TGTGCCAGCAGTTTATCCTTCTTTCGGGGAGGCAATCAGCCCCAGCATTTT. Protein product: CASSLSFFRGGNQPQHF.

The rearrangement uses TRBV5-1 and TRBJ2-1; 14 nucleotides line up with TRBD2. This CDR3 is 14 amino acids long. Germline CDR1 SGHRS, CDR2 YFSETQ. After removal of 5 bases from V and 6 bases from J, the junction contained 1 base not matched to a gene. The CDR3 spells CASRGTSGSNEQFF. CDR3 DNA: TGCGCCAGCAGGGGGACTAGCGGGAGCAATGAGCAGTTCTTC.

The chain combines TRBV9 with TRBJ2-1; TRBD1 or TRBD2 may be the D gene (5 bases each). The CDR3 runs 14 residues. Germline CDR1 is SGDLS and CDR2 is YYNGEE. Trimming removed 5 bases from V and 6 bases from J, with 15 bases in between. The CDR3 loop reads CASRRQGPLNEQFF. The CDR3 region has the DNA TGTGCCAGCAGGCGCCAGGGACCTCTCAATGAGCAGTTCTTC.

The V gene is TRBV2, the J gene TRBJ2-2, with no clear D. The CDR3 runs to 13 residues. CDR1 is SNHLY and CDR2 is FYNNEI in the germline V gene. V lost 4 bases to trimming and J lost 7 bases, with 10 bases between them. CDR3 sequence (DNA): TGTGCCAGCAGTGTACAACCTAACGGGGAGCTGTTTTTT. As protein: CASSVQPNGELFF.

The rearrangement links TRBV6-5 to TRBJ2-3; 7 bases match TRBD2. The trim removed 2 bases at V and 7 bases at J, leaving 6 bases unmatched. The CDR3 sequence is 14 residues long. Germline lookup yields CDR1 MNHEY and CDR2 SVGAGI. This chain's CDR3 is CASSYGGGLHTQYF. The CDR3, as DNA: TGTGCCAGCAGTTACGGGGGGGGACTGCATACGCAGTATTTT.

This chain connects TRBV5-4 to TRBJ1-2; D is unresolved. The V gene's germline CDR1 is SGHNT and CDR2 YYREEE (reference sequence). V was trimmed by 0 bases and J by 3 bases, leaving 9 bases between them. The CDR3 runs to 14 residues. CDR3 in amino acids: CASSLVGVDYGYTF. The CDR3, as DNA: TGTGCCAGCAGCTTGGTCGGGGTCGACTATGGCTACACCTTC.

This chain uses TRBV6-1 with TRBJ2-3; D gene uncertain. Germline V gene data show CDR1 as MNHNS and CDR2 as SASEGT. There are 11 residues in the CDR3. V was shortened by 5 bases and J by 4 bases, with 4 bases between the two germline ends. The CDR3 here is CASSFPDTQYF. The CDR3 DNA sequence: TGTGCCAGCAGTTTCCCAGATACGCAGTATTTT.

This chain connects TRBV28 to TRBJ2-7; 7 bases are a match to TRBD2. Germline V gene data show CDR1 as MDHEN and CDR2 as SYDVKM. The CDR3 is 15 amino acids. Trimming cost V 6 bases and J 7 bases; bases outside gene matches: 15. CDR3 nucleotide sequence: TGTGCCAGCAGATTGGGGGGGTTGTCCCCGCGGGAGCAGTACTTC. This translates into CASRLGGLSPREQYF.

The genes are TRBV4-1 and TRBJ2-3; D is perhaps TRBD1 (6 bases). V lost 4 bases, J lost 4 bases, and 15 bases lay in between. This CDR3 has 15 residues. In germline, CDR1 is MGHRA, CDR2 YSYEKL. The CDR3 sequence: CASSPVWQGSDTQYF. CDR3 coding DNA: TGCGCCAGCAGCCCGGTTTGGCAGGGGTCAGATACGCAGTATTTT.

The chain joins TRBV11-2 to TRBJ2-7; D is undetermined. Germline CDR1 is SGHAT and CDR2 is FQNNGV. V was shortened by 5 bases and J by 5 bases, with 10 bases between the two germline ends. The CDR3 runs 12 residues. CDR3 residues: CASSPGVDEQYF. The DNA for the CDR3 is TGTGCCAGCAGCCCCGGAGTGGACGAGCAGTACTTC. The full variable domain, in which reference TRBV11-2 and TRBJ2-7 provide the parts outside the CDR3, is EAGVAQSPRYKIIEKRQSVAFWCNPISGHATLYWYQQILGQGPKLLIQFQNNGVVDDSQLPKDRFSAERLKGVDSTLKIQPAKLEDSAVYLCASSPGVDEQYFGPGTRLTVT.

Worth noting for this clone: Other nucleotide sequences from this sample produce the same CDR3. The chain has TRBV28 and TRBJ2-5; TRBD1 might be the D (6 bases). Germline lookup yields CDR1 MDHEN and CDR2 SYDVKM. The length of the CDR3 is 13 residues. Trimming removed 2 bases at V and 5 bases at J, with 9 bases between. The DNA of the CDR3 is TGTGCCAGCAGTTTACAAGGGGGTGAGACCCAGTACTTC. Encoded protein: CASSLQGGETQYF.

V gene TRBV6-1 combines with J gene TRBJ1-2, with 9 nucleotides matching TRBD1. The CDR3 contains 14 residues. Germline lookup yields CDR1 MNHNS and CDR2 SASEGT. V dropped 5 bases and J dropped 4; count of bases not matched to a gene: 5. CDR3 sequence reads: CASSKQGAAYGYTF. Written as DNA, the CDR3 is TGTGCCAGCAGTAAACAGGGGGCTGCCTATGGCTACACCTTC.

V gene TRBV30 combines with J gene TRBJ1-6; 9 bases align to TRBD1. Germline V lookup: CDR1 GTSNPN, CDR2 SVGIG (reference sequence). The CDR3 totals 14 residues. V was clipped by 2 bases and J by 7 bases; unmatched bases: 3. The CDR3 loop reads CAWSSGQGNSPLHF. CDR3 nucleotide sequence: TGTGCCTGGAGTTCGGGACAGGGAAATTCACCCCTCCACTTT.

This clone was observed a single time. This chain links TRBV5-1 with TRBJ2-7; tentative D call: TRBD1 (5 bases). There are 15 residues in the CDR3. Germline V gene sequence: CDR1 SGHRS, CDR2 YFSETQ. V shed 7 bases and J shed 0 bases, with 17 bases lying between them. The CDR3 region is CASGDPRDLSYEQYF. The CDR3 nucleotides read TGCGCCAGCGGCGACCCCAGGGATCTCTCCTACGAGCAGTACTTC.